The clone carrying this T cell receptor beta chain was detected ten times or more. Its antigen remains unknown. This record comes from a study of HIV-infected children after antiretroviral therapy interruption. Study summary: Continuous-treatment children had median age roughly 8 years, interruption approximately 9.9 years. Most participating children were previously exposed to EBV and CMV.

Treatment indicated: PENTA 11 planned treatment interruption arm or continuous ART arm. Cryopreserved PBMC samples required at least 5 million viable cells. Whole-study results and caveats: Some non-naive CD45RA+ T cells might be present among sorted naive cells.

The TCR library was built from RNA with a 3' RACE protocol and unique molecular identifiers. TCRdb itself ran the 3' RACE reads through MiXCR, one entry per CDR3 protein. The table lists over 35,000 distinct CDR3 sequences, just over 6.5% of them singletons, with approximately 0.97% in the top ten. V shed 6 bases and J 2 bases; nucleotides not matched to a gene: 5. This CDR3 region has 14 residues. Germline V gives CDR1 ENHRY, CDR2 SYGVKD. This chain links TRBV10-3 with TRBJ2-7; 9 nucleotides line up with TRBD1. This specimen was CD45RA+ CD4+ T cells from PBMCs, pooled from several time points, taken from a donor given antiretroviral therapy, either interrupted or continuous. The subset was: naive CD4+ CD45RA+ CD45RO- T cells. The sequence came from a pool of human donors with HIV. CDR3 region: CAISPGTGTYEQYF. The DNA of the CDR3 is TGTGCCATCAGCCCCGGGACAGGGACCTACGAGCAGTACTTC.